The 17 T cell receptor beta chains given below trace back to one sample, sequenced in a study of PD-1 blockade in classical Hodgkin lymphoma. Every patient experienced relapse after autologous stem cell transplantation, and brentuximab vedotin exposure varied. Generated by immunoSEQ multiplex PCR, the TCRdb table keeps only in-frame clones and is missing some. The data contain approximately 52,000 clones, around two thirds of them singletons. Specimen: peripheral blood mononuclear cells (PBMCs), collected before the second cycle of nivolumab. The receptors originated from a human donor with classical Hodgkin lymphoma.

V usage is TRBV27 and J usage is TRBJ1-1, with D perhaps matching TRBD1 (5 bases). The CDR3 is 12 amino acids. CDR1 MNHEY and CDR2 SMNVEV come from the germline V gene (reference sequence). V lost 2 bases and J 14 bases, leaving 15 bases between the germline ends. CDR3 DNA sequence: TGTGCCAGCAGTTTACTCGGGGCTCCCAGATTCTTT. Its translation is CASSLLGAPRFF.

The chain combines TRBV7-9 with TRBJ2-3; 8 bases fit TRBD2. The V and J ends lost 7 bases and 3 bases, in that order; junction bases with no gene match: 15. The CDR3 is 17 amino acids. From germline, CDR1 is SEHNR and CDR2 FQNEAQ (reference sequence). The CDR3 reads CASTKGGVTSETDTQYF. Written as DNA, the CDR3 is TGTGCCAGCACCAAAGGGGGGGTGACTAGCGAAACAGATACGCAGTATTTT. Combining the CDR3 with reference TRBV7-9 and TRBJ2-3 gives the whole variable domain DTGVSQNPRHKITKRGQNVTFRCDPISEHNRLYWYRQTLGQGPEFLTYFQNEAQLEKSRLLSDRFSAERPKGSFSTLEIQRTEQGDSAMYLCASTKGGVTSETDTQYFGPGTRLTVL.

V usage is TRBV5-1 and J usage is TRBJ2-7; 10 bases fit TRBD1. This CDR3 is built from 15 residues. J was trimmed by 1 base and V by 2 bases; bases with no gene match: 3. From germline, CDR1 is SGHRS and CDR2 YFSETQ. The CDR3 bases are TGCGCCAGCAGCTTACGGACAGGGGGGTCCTACGAGCAGTACTTC. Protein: CASSLRTGGSYEQYF. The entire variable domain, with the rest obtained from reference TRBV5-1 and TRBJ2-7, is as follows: KAGVTQTPRYLIKTRGQQVTLSCSPISGHRSVSWYQQTPGQGLQFLFEYFSETQRNKGNFPGRFSGRQFSNSRSEMNVSTLELGDSALYLCASSLRTGGSYEQYFGPGTRLTVT.

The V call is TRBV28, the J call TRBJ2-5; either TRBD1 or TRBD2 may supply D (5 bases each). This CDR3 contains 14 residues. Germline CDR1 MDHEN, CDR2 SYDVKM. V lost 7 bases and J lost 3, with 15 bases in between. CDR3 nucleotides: TGTGCCAGCACTTCGCTTTTGGGGGAAGAGACCCAGTACTTC. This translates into CASTSLLGEETQYF.

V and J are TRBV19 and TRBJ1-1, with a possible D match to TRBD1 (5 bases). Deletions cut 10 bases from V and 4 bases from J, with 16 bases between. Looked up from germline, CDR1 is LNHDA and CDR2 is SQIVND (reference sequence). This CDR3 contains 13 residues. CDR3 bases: TGTGCCACTCAAGGGGAAATGAGCACTGAAGCTTTCTTT. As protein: CATQGEMSTEAFF. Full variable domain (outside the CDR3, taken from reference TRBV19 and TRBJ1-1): DGGITQSPKYLFRKEGQNVTLSCEQNLNHDAMYWYRQDPGQGLRLIYYSQIVNDFQKGDIAEGYSVSREKKESFPLTVTSAQKNPTAFYLCATQGEMSTEAFFGQGTRLTVV.

The CDR3 coding sequence is TGTGCCAGCAAACAGGTCAATCAGCCCCAGCATTTT. This gives the protein CASKQVNQPQHF. The rearrangement joins TRBV28 to TRBJ1-5; D is perhaps TRBD1 (5 bases). From germline, CDR1 is MDHEN and CDR2 SYDVKM. Trimming removed 7 bases at V and 3 bases at J, with 7 bases between. The CDR3 has 12 residues.

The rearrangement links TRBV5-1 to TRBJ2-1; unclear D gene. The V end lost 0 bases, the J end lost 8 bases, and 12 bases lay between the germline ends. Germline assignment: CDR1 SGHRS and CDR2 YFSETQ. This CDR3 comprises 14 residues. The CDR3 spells CASSLEGNFDEQFF. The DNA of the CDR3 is TGCGCCAGCAGCTTGGAAGGTAATTTCGATGAGCAGTTCTTC.

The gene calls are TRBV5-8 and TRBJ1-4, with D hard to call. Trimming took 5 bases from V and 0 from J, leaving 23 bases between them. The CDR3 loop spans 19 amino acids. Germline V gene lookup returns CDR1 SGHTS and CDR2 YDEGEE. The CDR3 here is CASRLENGRLVPTNEKLFF. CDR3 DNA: TGTGCCAGCAGACTAGAAAACGGCCGTTTAGTCCCAACTAATGAAAAACTGTTTTTT.

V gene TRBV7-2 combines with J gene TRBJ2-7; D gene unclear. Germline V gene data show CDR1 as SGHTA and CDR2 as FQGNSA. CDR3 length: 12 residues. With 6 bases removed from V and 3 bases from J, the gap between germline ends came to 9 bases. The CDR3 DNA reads TGTGCCAGCAGTCCGACATACTACGAGCAGTACTTC. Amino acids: CASSPTYYEQYF.

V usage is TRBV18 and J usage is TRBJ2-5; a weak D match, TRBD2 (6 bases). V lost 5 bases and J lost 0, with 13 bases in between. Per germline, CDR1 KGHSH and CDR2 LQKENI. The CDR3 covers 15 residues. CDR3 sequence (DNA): TGTGCCAGCTCAAAACCCGGGGGTTACCAAGAGACCCAGTACTTC. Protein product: CASSKPGGYQETQYF.

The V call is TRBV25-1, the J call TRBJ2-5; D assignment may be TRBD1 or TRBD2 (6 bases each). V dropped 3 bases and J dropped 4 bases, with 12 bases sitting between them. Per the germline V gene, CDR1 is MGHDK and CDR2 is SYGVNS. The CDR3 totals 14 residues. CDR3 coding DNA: TGTGCCAGCAGTGATGGTGGAGGGGGAGAGACCCAGTACTTC. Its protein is CASSDGGGGETQYF.

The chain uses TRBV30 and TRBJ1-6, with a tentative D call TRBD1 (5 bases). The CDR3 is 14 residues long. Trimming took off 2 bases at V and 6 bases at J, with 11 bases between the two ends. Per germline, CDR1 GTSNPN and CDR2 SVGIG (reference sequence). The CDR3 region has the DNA TGTGCCTGGAGTCCAGGGACGTCTAATTCACCCCTCCACTTT. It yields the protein CAWSPGTSNSPLHF.

For the CDR3, the DNA is TGTGCCAGCAGCTCCCCACCGTCCCCCGAAGCTTTCTTT. Translating gives CASSSPPSPEAFF. The chain has TRBV7-9 and TRBJ1-1, with D unresolved. V lost 4 bases and J lost 8, with 14 bases in between. This CDR3 spans 13 amino acids. Germline V lookup: CDR1 SEHNR, CDR2 FQNEAQ (reference sequence).

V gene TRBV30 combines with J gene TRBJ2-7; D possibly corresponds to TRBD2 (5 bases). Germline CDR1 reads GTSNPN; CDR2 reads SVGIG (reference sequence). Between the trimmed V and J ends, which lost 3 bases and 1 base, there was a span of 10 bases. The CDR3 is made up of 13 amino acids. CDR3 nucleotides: TGTGCCTGGAGCACCCGGGGTTCCTACGAGCAGTACTTC. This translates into CAWSTRGSYEQYF. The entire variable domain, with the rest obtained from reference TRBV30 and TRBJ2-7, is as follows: SQTIHQWPATLVQPVGSPLSLECTVEGTSNPNLYWYRQAAGRGLQLLFYSVGIGQISSEVPQNLSASRPQDRQFILSSKKLLLSDSGFYLCAWSTRGSYEQYFGPGTRLTVT.

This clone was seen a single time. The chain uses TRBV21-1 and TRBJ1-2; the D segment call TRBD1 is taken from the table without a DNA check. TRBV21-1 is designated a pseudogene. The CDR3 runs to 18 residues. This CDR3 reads CASSQDRGLTIPAYGYTF. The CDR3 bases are TGTGCCAGCAGCCAGGACAGGGGCCTTACGATCCCTGCCTATGGCTACACCTTC.

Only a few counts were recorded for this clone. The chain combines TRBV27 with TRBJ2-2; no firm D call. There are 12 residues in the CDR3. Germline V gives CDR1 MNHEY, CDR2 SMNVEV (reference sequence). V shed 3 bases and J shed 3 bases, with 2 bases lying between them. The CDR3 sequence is CASSFHTGELFF. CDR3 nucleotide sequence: TGTGCCAGCAGTTTTCACACCGGGGAGCTGTTTTTT.

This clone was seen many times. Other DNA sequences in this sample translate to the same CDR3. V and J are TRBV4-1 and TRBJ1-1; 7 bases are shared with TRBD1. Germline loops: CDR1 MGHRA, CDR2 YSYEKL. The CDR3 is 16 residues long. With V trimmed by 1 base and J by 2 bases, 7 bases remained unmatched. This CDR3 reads CASSQGGTAYNTEAFF. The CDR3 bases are TGCGCCAGCAGCCAAGGAGGGACAGCCTACAACACTGAAGCTTTCTTT.